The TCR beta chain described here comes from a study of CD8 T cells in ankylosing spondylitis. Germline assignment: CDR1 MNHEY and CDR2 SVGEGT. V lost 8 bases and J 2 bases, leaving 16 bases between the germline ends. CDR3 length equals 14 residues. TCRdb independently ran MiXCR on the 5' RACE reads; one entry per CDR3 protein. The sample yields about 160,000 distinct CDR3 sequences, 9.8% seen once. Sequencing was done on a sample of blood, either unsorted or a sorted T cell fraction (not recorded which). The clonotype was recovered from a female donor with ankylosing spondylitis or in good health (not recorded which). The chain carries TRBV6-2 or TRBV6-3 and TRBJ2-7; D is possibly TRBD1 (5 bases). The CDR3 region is CASEDQKGTYEQYF. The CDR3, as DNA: TGTGCCAGCGAGGATCAAAAGGGGACCTACGAGCAGTACTTC.